This T cell receptor beta chain appears in the sequencing data of a study of OX40 agonist ivuxolimab in advanced cancers. Background on the whole study: Ivuxolimab was a fully human IgG2 agonistic monoclonal antibody targeting the costimulatory receptor OX40 (CD134). Intravenous ivuxolimab was administered to patients every 2 weeks at six dose levels: 0.01, 0.1, 0.3, 1.5, 3 and 10 mg/kg. Of the 50 to 55 patients in dose escalation, around 19 had hepatocellular carcinoma, some 15 had melanoma, 9 had renal cell carcinoma and 9 had head and neck cancer. A male proportion of roughly 80% and a mean age of approximately 61 years, ranging from about 23 to 90, were recorded for the dose-escalation cohort. Patients were allowed to have had prior anti-PD-1, anti-PD-L1 or anti-CTLA-4 therapy, and about 40% of the dose-escalation patients had been treated with checkpoint inhibitors. Partial responses occurred in three dose-escalation patients, of whom one had hepatocellular carcinoma and two had cutaneous melanoma. The point of sequencing TCRbeta in the periphery was to test whether ivuxolimab changed TCR sequence diversity and drove clonal T-cell expansion. The paper reports the monotherapy dose-escalation portion (N of about 54 patients) of the phase I ivuxolimab trial. Broad study findings and their caveats: The antigen specificity of the peripheral T cells that underwent clonal expansion was not determined. At doses of 0.1 to 3.0 mg/kg, clonal expansion of both CD4+ and CD8+ blood T cells was observed from baseline to week 6. In the 0.1-3.0 mg/kg groups, partial responders had among the lowest normalized peripheral clonal expansion, particularly in CD8+ T cells. After ivuxolimab, expanded clones were on average more numerous among CD8+ T cells than among CD4+ T cells. Low levels of normalized T-cell clonal expansion were also seen in some nonresponding patients.

V is pared back by 1 base and J by 5 bases, with 9 bases lying between the germline termini. CDR1 and CDR2 (SGHTA, FQGNSA) derive from the germline V gene. The CDR3 covers 13 residues, taking in both the cysteine and the phenylalanine. CDR3 DNA only is kept here, 39 bases in frame from base 1. Of note for this clone: Its target antigen remains unknown. The sample holds no much larger clone one base away, and base qualities are not on file.

Patients with autoimmune disease history or receiving systemic immunosuppression were excluded from the trial. Peripheral blood for TCR sequencing was collected from all dose cohorts at baseline, on cycle 4 day 1, and on cycle 7 day 1. The samples were drawn from a first-in-human, open-label, multicenter phase I dose-escalation trial of ivuxolimab. Adults with locally advanced or metastatic melanoma, renal cell, hepatocellular, or head and neck squamous cell carcinoma were enrolled in the trial. Before TCR sequencing, CD4+ T cells and CD8+ T cells from peripheral blood were sorted into separate populations. Genomic DNA was extracted from sorted cells for sequencing of the TCRbeta CDR3 region. The immunoSEQ Assay was used for sequencing of TCRbeta CDR3 regions. The source is immuneACCESS, and TCRdb retained only in-frame sequences with V and J called. Part of the clones is not carried over; for the studies checked, unresolved V genes explain less than half of this, and the remainder is unexplained. Within this sample are 20,000 to 25,000 clones, with 75% to 85% of them counted one time only. About 37% of the sample belongs to the ten largest clones.

Here the sequenced sample was CD4+ or CD8+ T cells sorted from blood, taken in a trial of the OX40 agonist ivuxolimab. The TCR comes from an adult with an advanced solid tumor such as melanoma, head and neck, liver or kidney cancer. Here the chain combines TRBV7-2 and TRBJ2-7; D gene: possibly TRBD1, on 5 matching bases. The CDR3 protein sequence reads: CASSLVGHHEQYF. The DNA is TGTGCCAGCAGCTTAGTAGGACACCACGAGCAGTACTTC. Supplemented by the reference TRBV7-2 and TRBJ2-7 proteins around the CDR3, the complete variable domain is GAGVSQSPSNKVTEKGKDVELRCDPISGHTALYWYRQSLGQGLEFLIYFQGNSAPDKSGLPSDRFSAERTGGSVSTLTIQRTQQEDSAVYLCASSLVGHHEQYFGPGTRLTVT.